This T cell receptor beta chain is from a study of breast tumors, draining lymph nodes, adjacent tissues. TCRdb passed the multiplex PCR reads through MiXCR, listing each CDR3 protein once. In the table there are about 270,000 distinct CDR3 sequences, about 33% of which are singletons. Ten or more counts support this clonotype. The lymph nodes were axillary draining lymph nodes from breast cancer patients. Sequenced material: axillary lymph node tissue. This receptor was taken from a female donor with breast cancer. Some clones in this sample may be carry-over from other donors' samples.

CDR3 loop: CASMRYSGNTIYF. The CDR3 bases are TGTGCCAGCATGCGGTACTCTGGAAACACCATATATTTT. The chain recombines TRBV6-5 with TRBJ1-3; D remains unclear. CDR1 and CDR2 (germline): MNHEY, SVGAGI. The CDR3 runs 13 residues. Trimming left V 7 bases short and J 0 bases short, with 7 bases between.